This is a list of T cell receptor beta chains from one sample in a study of cytomegalovirus exposure and HLA in healthy donors. Here immunoSEQ multiplex PCR was the method, and the copy in TCRdb shows in-frame clones only, minus some. This table has 100,000 or so clones, 76% appearing once. The sample comprised PBMCs. These receptors all come from a man aged 40-49 years in good health and CMV-seropositive. Both conserved end residues are part of each CDR3. Each record gives: D gene, clone size, V gene, J gene, CDR3 DNA, CDR3 protein. D genes are given only for firm matches. Not every row has a clone size; where given, it reads once, few, many or a size class.

d_call: NA; clone_size: NA; v_call: TRBV6-6; j_call: TRBJ2-3; cdr3_nt: NA; cdr3_aa: CASSYSGAGTVRSIF
d_call: TRBD1; clone_size: NA; v_call: TRBV2; j_call: TRBJ2-7; cdr3_nt: TGTGCCAGCACGGACCCGGGGACAGGGTACGAGCAGTACTTC; cdr3_aa: CASTDPGTGYEQYF
d_call: TRBD1; clone_size: NA; v_call: TRBV10-3; j_call: TRBJ1-6; cdr3_nt: TGTGCCATCAGTGGGTATACGGGACAGGGAAATTCACCCCTCCACTTT; cdr3_aa: CAISGYTGQGNSPLHF
d_call: TRBD2; clone_size: NA; v_call: TRBV6-5; j_call: TRBJ2-7; cdr3_nt: TGTGGGGCGGGGGGGCCCCCCTACGAGCAGTACTTC; cdr3_aa: CGAGGPPYEQYF
d_call: TRBD2; clone_size: NA; v_call: TRBV5-4; j_call: TRBJ2-5; cdr3_nt: TGTGCCAGCAGCCAAGTGGGGACTAGCGGGGAGACCCAGTACTTC; cdr3_aa: CASSQVGTSGETQYF
d_call: NA; clone_size: NA; v_call: TRBV10-3; j_call: TRBJ1-1; cdr3_nt: TGTGCCATCAGTGAGGGGTTAGGCGGAATCACTGAAGCTTTCTTT; cdr3_aa: CAISEGLGGITEAFF
d_call: TRBD1; clone_size: NA; v_call: TRBV19; j_call: TRBJ1-6; cdr3_nt: TGTGCCAGTAGCTCACCACAGGGGCTCTTAAATTCACCCCTCCACTTT; cdr3_aa: CASSSPQGLLNSPLHF
d_call: NA; clone_size: few; v_call: TRBV11-2; j_call: TRBJ1-6; cdr3_nt: TGTGCCAGCAGCTTAGATGGAGGGGCGGGTTCACCCCTCCACTTT; cdr3_aa: CASSLDGGAGSPLHF
d_call: TRBD1; clone_size: few; v_call: TRBV7-9; j_call: TRBJ1-1; cdr3_nt: TGTGCCAGCAGCAGACAGGGGGCGAAGGACACTGAAGCTTTCTTT; cdr3_aa: CASSRQGAKDTEAFF
d_call: TRBD1; clone_size: NA; v_call: TRBV7-2; j_call: TRBJ2-7; cdr3_nt: TGTGCCAGCAGCTCAACCGGGACAGGGGGCGAGCAGTACTTC; cdr3_aa: CASSSTGTGGEQYF
d_call: NA; clone_size: NA; v_call: TRBV7-9; j_call: TRBJ2-7; cdr3_nt: TGTGCCAGCAGCTTAAAGGGGGGGCCCTACGAGCAGTACTTC; cdr3_aa: CASSLKGGPYEQYF
d_call: NA; clone_size: NA; v_call: TRBV28; j_call: TRBJ1-3; cdr3_nt: TGTGCCAGCAGTTTAAGAGTCAGGGACACCATATATTTT; cdr3_aa: CASSLRVRDTIYF
d_call: NA; clone_size: NA; v_call: TRBV5-5; j_call: TRBJ1-2; cdr3_nt: TGTGCCAGCAGCCTAGATAGCAAATATGGCTACACCTTC; cdr3_aa: CASSLDSKYGYTF
d_call: NA; clone_size: NA; v_call: TRBV28; j_call: TRBJ1-5; cdr3_nt: TGTGCCAGCACCTTCAGCGTCGGCAATCAGCCCCAGCATTTT; cdr3_aa: CASTFSVGNQPQHF
d_call: NA; clone_size: NA; v_call: TRBV7-5; j_call: TRBJ2-2; cdr3_nt: TGTGCCAGAAGCCCGACAGCTTATAGCGGGAGTAAGAACACCGGGGAGCTGTTTTTT; cdr3_aa: CARSPTAYSGSKNTGELFF
d_call: TRBD2; clone_size: few; v_call: TRBV10-3; j_call: TRBJ2-4; cdr3_nt: TGTGCCATCAGTGCAGCGGGGGGGCCCGGAGACAGTCAGTACTTC; cdr3_aa: CAISAAGGPGDSQYF
d_call: TRBD1; clone_size: NA; v_call: TRBV6-1; j_call: TRBJ1-4; cdr3_nt: TGTGCCAGCAGTGTAGGGGACAGTAATTCTGAAAAACTGTTTTTT; cdr3_aa: CASSVGDSNSEKLFF
d_call: NA; clone_size: NA; v_call: TRBV15; j_call: TRBJ2-5; cdr3_nt: TGTGCCACCAGCAGAGACGAGGAGACCCAGTACTTC; cdr3_aa: CATSRDEETQYF
d_call: NA; clone_size: few; v_call: TRBV5-4; j_call: TRBJ1-4; cdr3_nt: TGTGCCAGCAGCTTGGGGGGTCAGGGCAGCGAAAAACTGTTTTTT; cdr3_aa: CASSLGGQGSEKLFF
d_call: NA; clone_size: NA; v_call: TRBV5-6; j_call: TRBJ1-1; cdr3_nt: TGTGCCAGCAGCCTAGTCCACAAAGGAATGAACACTGAAGCTTTCTTT; cdr3_aa: CASSLVHKGMNTEAFF
d_call: TRBD2; clone_size: NA; v_call: TRBV10-3; j_call: TRBJ2-1; cdr3_nt: TGTGCCATCAGTGAATCTGCGGGAGGGGGGTACAATGAGCAGTTCTTC; cdr3_aa: CAISESAGGGYNEQFF
d_call: TRBD2; clone_size: NA; v_call: TRBV5-4; j_call: TRBJ2-3; cdr3_nt: TGTGCCAGCAGCGACCCGGGACTAGCGGGAGGCCTCACAGATACGCAGTATTTT; cdr3_aa: CASSDPGLAGGLTDTQYF
d_call: TRBD1; clone_size: NA; v_call: TRBV30; j_call: TRBJ1-6; cdr3_nt: TGTGCCTGGAGACCGGACAGGGGGCAGTCACCCCTCCACTTT; cdr3_aa: CAWRPDRGQSPLHF
d_call: TRBD2; clone_size: NA; v_call: TRBV2; j_call: TRBJ2-3; cdr3_nt: TGTGCCAGCAGTGAACTAGCGGGGCCCCCAGGACGGGATTTT; cdr3_aa: CASSELAGPPGRDF